The 28 T cell receptor beta chains given below trace back to one sample, sequenced in a study of Ad26.COV2.S vaccination and SARS-CoV-2 variants. Method: immunoSEQ multiplex PCR; TCRdb's copy keeps in-frame clones and lacks some. Of around 400,000 clones listed, around four fifths are singletons. Treatment indicated: 15 to 20 received Ad26.COV2.S at low or high dose, single or two shots; 5 received placebo; per-sample allocation not given. Sampling happened 63 days after the first vaccine or placebo injection. The sample was peripheral blood, taken in a trial of Ad26.COV2.S vaccine versus placebo. The source of these receptors is a person aged 18 to 65 who received the Ad26.COV2.S COVID-19 vaccine or a placebo.

The table lists this clone with a count of one. The chain uses TRBV6-1 and TRBJ2-1; the match to TRBD2 covers 11 bases. CDR3 length: 16 residues. Per germline, CDR1 MNHNS and CDR2 SASEGT. The V and J ends lost 0 bases and 4 bases, in that order; junction bases with no gene match: 2. Written as DNA, the CDR3 is TGTGCCAGCAGTGAAGCGTTAGCGGGAGGGTACAATGAGCAGTTCTTC. The encoded protein is CASSEALAGGYNEQFF.

V is TRBV9 and J is TRBJ1-1; no reliable D call. CDR1 and CDR2 from the germline V gene are SGDLS and YYNGEE. V dropped 0 bases and J dropped 6 bases, with 12 bases sitting between them. This CDR3 comprises 14 residues. The DNA for the CDR3 is TGTGCCAGCAGCGTAGAAGGAGTATACCCTGAAGCTTTCTTT. It specifies CASSVEGVYPEAFF. The whole variable domain, remainder taken from reference TRBV9 and TRBJ1-1, is DSGVTQTPKHLITATGQRVTLRCSPRSGDLSVYWYQQSLDQGLQFLIQYYNGEERAKGNILERFSAQQFPDLHSELNLSSLELGDSALYFCASSVEGVYPEAFFGQGTRLTVV.

This clone was seen more than once but under ten times. The CDR3 coding sequence is TGTGCCAGCAGTTTTTACAATGAGCAGTTCTTC. Its protein is CASSFYNEQFF. This rearrangement joins TRBV12-3 or TRBV12-4 to TRBJ2-1; unclear D gene. The CDR3 covers 11 residues. V lost 3 bases and J 4 bases, leaving 1 base between the germline ends.

The J gene is TRBJ1-1, the V gene TRBV27; tentatively, D is TRBD1 (6 bases). Trimming cost V 5 bases and J 11 bases, with 18 bases left between them. Germline CDR1 is MNHEY and CDR2 is SMNVEV (reference sequence). CDR3 length: 13 amino acids. This chain's CDR3 is CASSPRTARGAFF. The CDR3, as DNA: TGTGCCAGCAGTCCACGGACAGCCCGGGGTGCTTTCTTT.

CDR3 residues: CASRRGVGDEQFF. The CDR3 DNA reads as TGTGCCAGCAGGAGGGGAGTCGGCGACGAGCAGTTCTTC. This chain joins TRBV2 and TRBJ2-1, with D perhaps being TRBD1 or TRBD2 (5 bases each). Germline V gene data show CDR1 as SNHLY and CDR2 as FYNNEI. The CDR3 sequence is 13 residues long. Trimming stripped 6 bases from V and 10 bases from J, with 16 bases between.

The chain has TRBV29-1 and TRBJ1-1, with D possibly being TRBD1 (5 bases). Trimming took 1 base from V and 0 from J, leaving 6 bases between them. The CDR3 consists of 13 residues. Germline CDR1 SQVTM, CDR2 ANQGSEA. CDR3 in DNA: TGCAGCGTTGAAGGGGACGTGAACACTGAAGCTTTCTTT. It specifies CSVEGDVNTEAFF.

This sequence joins TRBV13 and TRBJ2-2; no definite D call. CDR1 and CDR2 from the germline V gene are PRHDT and FYEKMQ (reference sequence). CDR3 length equals 14 residues. V was clipped by 5 bases and J by 5 bases, with 12 bases between them. CDR3 sequence (DNA): TGTGCCAGCAGCGCGAAGGGCGGTACCGGGGAGCTGTTTTTT. Protein: CASSAKGGTGELFF.

This clone came up once. The chain uses TRBV6-2 or TRBV6-3 and TRBJ2-6; no reliable D call. Germline CDR1 MNHEY, CDR2 SVGEGT. V shed 5 bases and J shed 1 base, with 12 bases lying between them. The CDR3 covers 16 residues. The CDR3 bases are TGTGCCAGCAGTCTGACTTATTCATCTGGGGCCAACGTCCTGACTTTC. Encoded protein: CASSLTYSSGANVLTF.

The chain joins TRBV5-6 to TRBJ1-3; TRBD1 matches at 9 bases. CDR3 length: 15 amino acids. The V segment lost 4 bases and the J segment 2 bases; nucleotides outside the gene matches: 4. Germline-derived CDR1 and CDR2 are SGHDT and YYEEEE. The CDR3 sequence is CASSAGQGTGNTIYF. In DNA, the CDR3 is TGTGCCAGCAGCGCGGGACAGGGCACTGGAAACACCATATATTTT. Together with reference TRBV5-6 and TRBJ1-3, the CDR3 gives the full variable domain: DAGVTQSPTHLIKTRGQQVTLRCSPKSGHDTVSWYQQALGQGPQFIFQYYEEEERQRGNFPDRFSGHQFPNYSSELNVNALLLGDSALYLCASSAGQGTGNTIYFGEGSWLTVV.

The chain has TRBV11-2 and TRBJ2-7; D uncertain. The CDR3 has 14 amino acids. Germline-derived CDR1 and CDR2 are SGHAT and FQNNGV. V was clipped by 2 bases and J by 2 bases, with 10 bases between them. The CDR3 region is CASSLSLAAYEQYF. The CDR3 nucleotides are TGTGCCAGCAGCTTAAGTCTCGCCGCCTACGAGCAGTACTTC. Combining the CDR3 with reference TRBV11-2 and TRBJ2-7 gives the whole variable domain EAGVAQSPRYKIIEKRQSVAFWCNPISGHATLYWYQQILGQGPKLLIQFQNNGVVDDSQLPKDRFSAERLKGVDSTLKIQPAKLEDSAVYLCASSLSLAAYEQYFGPGTRLTVT.

The chain is built from TRBV9 and TRBJ2-2, with 7 bases lining up with TRBD1. J was trimmed by 3 bases and V by 0 bases; bases with no gene match: 8. The length of the CDR3 is 17 residues. Germline assignment: CDR1 SGDLS and CDR2 YYNGEE. The CDR3 reads CASSVAVGGADTGELFF. The CDR3 bases are TGTGCCAGCAGCGTAGCTGTAGGGGGCGCGGACACCGGGGAGCTGTTTTTT.

The chain recombines TRBV5-1 with TRBJ2-5; no clear D gene. The V end was cut by 2 bases, the J end by 5 bases, with 13 bases between. The CDR3 has 14 residues. Per germline, CDR1 SGHRS and CDR2 YFSETQ. CDR3 sequence reads: CASSFTDLRETQYF. CDR3 coding DNA: TGCGCCAGCAGCTTTACTGACCTAAGGGAGACCCAGTACTTC.

The rearrangement uses TRBV4-1 and TRBJ2-4, with D unresolved. Trimming removed 3 bases at V and 0 bases at J, with 15 bases between. This CDR3 is 17 amino acids long. From germline, CDR1 is MGHRA and CDR2 YSYEKL. CDR3 loop: CASSQPGKGLAKNIQYF. CDR3 in DNA: TGCGCCAGCAGCCAGCCCGGCAAGGGCCTAGCCAAAAACATTCAGTACTTC.

In this sample, this clone turned up once. The V and J genes are TRBV9 and TRBJ2-7; tentatively, D is TRBD2 (5 bases). V was clipped by 4 bases and J by 6 bases, with 11 bases between them. The germline V gene encodes CDR1 SGDLS and CDR2 YYNGEE. The CDR3 covers 12 residues. The CDR3 region is CASSSVRGEQYF. CDR3 in DNA: TGTGCCAGCAGCTCCGTCCGGGGCGAGCAGTACTTC.

This chain joins TRBV5-4 and TRBJ2-2; a weak D match, TRBD2 (5 bases). The V and J ends lost 4 bases and 7 bases respectively, with 14 bases between them. The germline CDR1 and CDR2 sequences are SGHNT and YYREEE (reference sequence). The CDR3 extends over 14 amino acids. This chain's CDR3 is CASSQGAVLGELFF. DNA of the CDR3: TGTGCCAGCAGCCAAGGAGCGGTGCTCGGGGAGCTGTTTTTT.

The chain combines TRBV19 with TRBJ2-5, with 16 bases that match TRBD2. The V segment lost 4 bases and the J segment 6 bases; nucleotides outside the gene matches: 17. This CDR3 spans 20 amino acids. Per germline, CDR1 LNHDA and CDR2 SQIVND (reference sequence). The CDR3 sequence is CASSTSDPGTSGGGLKTQYF. As DNA, the CDR3 is TGTGCCAGTAGTACCTCCGACCCCGGGACTAGCGGGGGGGGGTTGAAGACCCAGTACTTC.

In this sample, this clone turned up once. The chain is built from TRBV30 and TRBJ1-1, with D possibly TRBD1 on 5 matching bases. Germline CDR1 GTSNPN, CDR2 SVGIG (reference sequence). The germline V and J ends were trimmed by 0 bases and 5 bases, with 13 bases remaining between them. This CDR3 is built from 14 residues. This CDR3 is CAWSVLSGETEAFF. CDR3 nucleotides: TGTGCCTGGAGTGTACTGTCGGGGGAAACTGAAGCTTTCTTT.

In DNA form, the CDR3 reads TGTGCCAGCAGCCCCGGACTAGCGGTTGGGGAGTTCTTC. Protein: CASSPGLAVGEFF. The chain recombines TRBV3-1 (or the pseudogene TRBV3-2) with TRBJ2-1; TRBD2 aligns across 10 bases. The V gene end was trimmed by 4 bases and the J gene end by 14 bases; junction bases not matched to a gene: 8. Looked up from germline, CDR1 is LGHDT and CDR2 is YNNKEL (reference sequence). The CDR3 totals 13 residues.

V is TRBV7-2 and J is TRBJ1-1; a weak D match, TRBD1 (6 bases). V was pared by 2 bases and J by 4 bases, with 14 bases between. The CDR3 is 15 amino acids. Germline V gene data show CDR1 as SGHTA and CDR2 as FQGNSA. The chain's CDR3 is CASSLNRGVGTEAFF. Written as DNA, the CDR3 is TGTGCCAGCAGCTTAAATAGGGGGGTTGGCACTGAAGCTTTCTTT.

The rearrangement joins TRBV5-6 to TRBJ1-1, with TRBD1 matching over 9 bases. In germline, CDR1 is SGHDT, CDR2 YYEEEE. Trimming took 4 bases from V and 4 from J; bases not matched to a gene: 11. This CDR3 spans 16 amino acids. For the CDR3, the DNA is TGTGCCAGCAGCCCAGCCCGGACAGGGGATTTCACTGAAGCTTTCTTT. It translates to CASSPARTGDFTEAFF.

This chain uses TRBV5-1 with TRBJ2-4; D remains unclear. Germline assignment: CDR1 SGHRS and CDR2 YFSETQ. The length of the CDR3 is 16 residues. V was trimmed by 0 bases and J by 3 bases, leaving 13 bases between them. CDR3 DNA: TGCGCCAGCAGCTTGGAGAAGGGATTTGGCAAAAACATTCAGTACTTC. It specifies CASSLEKGFGKNIQYF.

The CDR3 coding sequence is TGCGCCAGCAGCCCTAGGACAGGGGAAGTCGAGCAGTACTTC. Its protein is CASSPRTGEVEQYF. The rearrangement links TRBV5-1 to TRBJ2-7, with 9 bases lining up with TRBD1. Germline CDR1 is SGHRS and CDR2 is YFSETQ. CDR3 length: 14 amino acids. Germline trimming cut 4 bases from V and 6 bases from J; bases unmatched to any gene: 8.

The rearrangement links TRBV7-9 to TRBJ2-7, with TRBD2 matching over 13 bases. V trimming: 6 bases; J trimming: 1 base; junction bases outside the gene matches: 3. Germline CDR1 SEHNR, CDR2 FQNEAQ (reference sequence). The CDR3 runs to 15 residues. CDR3 amino acids: CASSTTSGRSYEQYF. CDR3 coding DNA: TGTGCCAGCAGTACGACTAGCGGGAGGTCCTACGAGCAGTACTTC.

The chain is built from TRBV5-6 and TRBJ2-7; TRBD1 or TRBD2 may be the D gene (6 bases each). This CDR3 has 13 residues. Germline V gives CDR1 SGHDT, CDR2 YYEEEE. The V end was cut by 4 bases, the J end by 4 bases, with 12 bases between. This chain's CDR3 is CASSLEGGYEQYF. CDR3 bases: TGTGCCAGCAGCCTAGAGGGGGGTTACGAGCAGTACTTC.

The chain carries TRBV7-9 and TRBJ1-5; D is uncertain. This CDR3 is built from 13 residues. Deletions cut 8 bases from V and 5 bases from J, with 13 bases between. Germline V CDR1 and CDR2: SEHNR, FQNEAQ (reference sequence). The CDR3 bases are TGTGCCAGCGTTCAAGCCGGTGATCAGCCCCAGCATTTT. This gives the protein CASVQAGDQPQHF.

The chain has TRBV5-4 and TRBJ1-4, with 7 bases identical to TRBD1. In germline, CDR1 is SGHNT, CDR2 YYREEE (reference sequence). This CDR3 has 15 amino acids. Losses at the gene ends were 2 bases for V and 5 bases for J; bases not matched to a gene: 6. The CDR3, as DNA: TGTGCCAGCAGCTTCGCGGGACAGAGGAATGAAAAACTGTTTTTT. Translated, it gives CASSFAGQRNEKLFF.

V usage is TRBV18 and J usage is TRBJ1-2; no definite D call. In germline, CDR1 is KGHSH, CDR2 LQKENI. The V and J ends lost 4 bases and 3 bases respectively, with 15 bases between them. This CDR3 spans 15 amino acids. As DNA, the CDR3 is TGTGCCAGCTCACTAACGGCGGACCAATACTATGGCTACACCTTC. Translation gives CASSLTADQYYGYTF.

The chain carries TRBV5-5 and TRBJ2-1; TRBD2 might be the D (5 bases). Germline CDR1 reads SGHKS; CDR2 reads YYEKEE (reference sequence). This CDR3 is built from 15 residues. V shed 3 bases and J shed 8 bases, with 18 bases lying between them. The DNA for the CDR3 is TGTGCCAGCAGCTCAGGACTCTCAGGCCCCCATGAGCAGTTCTTC. Its translation: CASSSGLSGPHEQFF.